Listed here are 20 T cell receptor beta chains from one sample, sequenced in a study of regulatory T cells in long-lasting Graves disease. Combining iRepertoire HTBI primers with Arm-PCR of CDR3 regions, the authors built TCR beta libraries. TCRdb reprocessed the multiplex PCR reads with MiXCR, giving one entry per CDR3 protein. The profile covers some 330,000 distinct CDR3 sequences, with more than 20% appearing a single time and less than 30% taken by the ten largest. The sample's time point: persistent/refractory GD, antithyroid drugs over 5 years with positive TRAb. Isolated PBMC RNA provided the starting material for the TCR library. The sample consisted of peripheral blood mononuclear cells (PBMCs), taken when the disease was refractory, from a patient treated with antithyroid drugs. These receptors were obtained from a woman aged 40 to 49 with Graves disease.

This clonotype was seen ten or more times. CDR3 in amino acids: CASSLAGVEQYF. The CDR3 DNA reads as TGTGCCAGCAGCTTAGCAGGGGTCGAGCAGTACTTC. The chain combines TRBV7-9 with TRBJ2-7, with D maybe TRBD1 (5 bases). Germline values: CDR1 SEHNR, CDR2 FQNEAQ (reference sequence). Trimming shortened V by 0 bases and J by 6 bases, and 6 bases separated the two germline ends. The CDR3 loop spans 12 amino acids.

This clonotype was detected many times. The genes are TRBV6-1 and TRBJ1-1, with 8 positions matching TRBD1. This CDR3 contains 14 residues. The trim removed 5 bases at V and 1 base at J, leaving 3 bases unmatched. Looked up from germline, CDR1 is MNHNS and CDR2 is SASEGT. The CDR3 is CASSTGTGNTEAFF. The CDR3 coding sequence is TGTGCCAGCAGTACCGGGACAGGGAACACTGAAGCTTTCTTT.

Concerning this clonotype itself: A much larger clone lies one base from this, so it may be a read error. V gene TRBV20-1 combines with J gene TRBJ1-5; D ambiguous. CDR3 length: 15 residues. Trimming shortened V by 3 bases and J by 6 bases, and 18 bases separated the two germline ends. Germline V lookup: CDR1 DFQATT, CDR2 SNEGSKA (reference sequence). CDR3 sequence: CSASSGPKRSQPQHF. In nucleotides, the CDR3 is TGCAGTGCTAGTTCAGGCCCAAAGAGGAGTCAGCCCCAGCATTTT.

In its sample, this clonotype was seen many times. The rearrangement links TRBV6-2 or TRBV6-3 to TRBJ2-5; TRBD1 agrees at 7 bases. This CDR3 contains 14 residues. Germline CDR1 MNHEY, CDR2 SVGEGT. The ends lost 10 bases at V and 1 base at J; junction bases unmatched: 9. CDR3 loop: CATAWDRPQETQYF. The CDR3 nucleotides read TGTGCCACAGCCTGGGACAGACCCCAAGAGACCCAGTACTTC.

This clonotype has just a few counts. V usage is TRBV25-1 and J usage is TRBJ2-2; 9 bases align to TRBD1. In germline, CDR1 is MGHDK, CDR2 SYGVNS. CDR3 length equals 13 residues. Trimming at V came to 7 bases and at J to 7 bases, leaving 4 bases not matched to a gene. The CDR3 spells CASTRDRDGELFF. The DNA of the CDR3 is TGTGCCAGCACCCGGGACAGGGACGGGGAGCTGTTTTTT.

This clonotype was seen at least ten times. CDR3 sequence reads: CASSPGDRDYGYTF. CDR3 nucleotide sequence: TGTGCCAGCAGCCCGGGAGACAGGGACTATGGCTACACCTTC. The chain couples TRBV11-2 to TRBJ1-2; 7 bases match TRBD1. Looked up from germline, CDR1 is SGHAT and CDR2 is FQNNGV. The CDR3 loop spans 14 amino acids. V lost 5 bases and J lost 3; bases outside the gene matches: 6.

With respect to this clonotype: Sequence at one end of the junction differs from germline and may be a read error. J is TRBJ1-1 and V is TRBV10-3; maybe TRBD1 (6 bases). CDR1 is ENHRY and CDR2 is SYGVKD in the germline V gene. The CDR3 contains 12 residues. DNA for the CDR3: TGTGCCATCAGGGACGCCAGGGGAGAAGAGGTCTTT. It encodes CAIRDARGEEVF.

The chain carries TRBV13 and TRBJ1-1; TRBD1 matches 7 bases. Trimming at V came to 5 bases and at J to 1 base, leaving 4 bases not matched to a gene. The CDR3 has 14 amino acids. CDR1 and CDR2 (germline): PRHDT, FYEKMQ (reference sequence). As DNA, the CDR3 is TGTGCCAGCAGCGCAGACAGGGCGAACACTGAAGCTTTCTTT. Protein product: CASSADRANTEAFF.

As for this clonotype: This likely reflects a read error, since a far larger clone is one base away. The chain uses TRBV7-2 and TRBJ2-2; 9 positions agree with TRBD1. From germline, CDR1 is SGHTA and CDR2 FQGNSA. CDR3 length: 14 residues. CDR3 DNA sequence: TGTGCCGGCAGCTGGGACAGGGAAGGCGGGGAGCTGTTTTTT. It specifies CAGSWDREGGELFF.

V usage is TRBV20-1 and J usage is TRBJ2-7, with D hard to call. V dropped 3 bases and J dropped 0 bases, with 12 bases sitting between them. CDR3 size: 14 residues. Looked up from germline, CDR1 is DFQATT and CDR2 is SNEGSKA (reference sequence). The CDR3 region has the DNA TGCAGTGCTAGTGAACGTCCCGTCTCCTACGAGCAGTACTTC. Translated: CSASERPVSYEQYF.

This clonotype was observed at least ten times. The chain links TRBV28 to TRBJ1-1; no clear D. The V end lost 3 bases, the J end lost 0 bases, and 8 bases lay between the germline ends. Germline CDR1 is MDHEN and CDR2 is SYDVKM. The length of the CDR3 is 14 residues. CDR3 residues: CASSFWNMNTEAFF. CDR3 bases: TGTGCCAGCAGTTTCTGGAACATGAACACTGAAGCTTTCTTT.

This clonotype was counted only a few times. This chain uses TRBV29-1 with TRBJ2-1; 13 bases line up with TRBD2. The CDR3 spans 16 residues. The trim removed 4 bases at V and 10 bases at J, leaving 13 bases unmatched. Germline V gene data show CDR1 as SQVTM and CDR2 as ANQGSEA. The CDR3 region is CSVVERGLAGVWEQFF. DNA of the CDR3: TGCAGCGTTGTGGAGCGTGGACTAGCGGGAGTTTGGGAGCAGTTCTTC.

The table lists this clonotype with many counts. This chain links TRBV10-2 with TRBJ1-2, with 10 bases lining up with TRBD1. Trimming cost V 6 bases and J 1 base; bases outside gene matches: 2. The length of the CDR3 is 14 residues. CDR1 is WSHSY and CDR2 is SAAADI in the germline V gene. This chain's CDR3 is CASSGDRGNYGYTF. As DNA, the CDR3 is TGCGCCAGCAGCGGGGACAGGGGTAACTATGGCTACACCTTC.

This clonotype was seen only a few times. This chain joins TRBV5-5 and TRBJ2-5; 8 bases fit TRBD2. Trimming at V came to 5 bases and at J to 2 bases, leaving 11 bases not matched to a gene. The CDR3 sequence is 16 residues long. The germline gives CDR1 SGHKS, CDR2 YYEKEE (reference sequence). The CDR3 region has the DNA TGTGCCAGCAGGCTGGGGGTAGCGGGACAACAAGAGACCCAGTACTTC. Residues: CASRLGVAGQQETQYF.

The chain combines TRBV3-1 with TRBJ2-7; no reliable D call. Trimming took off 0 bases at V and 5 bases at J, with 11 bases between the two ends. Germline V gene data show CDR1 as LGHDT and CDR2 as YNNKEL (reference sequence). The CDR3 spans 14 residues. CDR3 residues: CASSQDQGLDEQYF. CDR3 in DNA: TGTGCCAGCAGCCAAGATCAAGGCCTCGACGAGCAGTACTTC.

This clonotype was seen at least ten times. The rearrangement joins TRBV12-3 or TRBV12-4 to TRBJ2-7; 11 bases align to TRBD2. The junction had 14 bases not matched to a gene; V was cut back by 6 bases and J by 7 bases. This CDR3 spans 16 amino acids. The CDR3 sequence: CASSTSGSDTFVEQYF. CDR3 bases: TGTGCCAGCAGCACTAGCGGGAGCGATACCTTCGTAGAGCAGTACTTC.

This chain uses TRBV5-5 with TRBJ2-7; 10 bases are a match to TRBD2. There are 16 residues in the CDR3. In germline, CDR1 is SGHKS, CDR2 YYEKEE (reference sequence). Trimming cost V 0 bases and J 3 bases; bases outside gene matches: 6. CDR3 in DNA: TGTGCCAGCAGCTTGGGTCCGGCTAGCGGGAGCTACGAGCAGTACTTC. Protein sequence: CASSLGPASGSYEQYF.

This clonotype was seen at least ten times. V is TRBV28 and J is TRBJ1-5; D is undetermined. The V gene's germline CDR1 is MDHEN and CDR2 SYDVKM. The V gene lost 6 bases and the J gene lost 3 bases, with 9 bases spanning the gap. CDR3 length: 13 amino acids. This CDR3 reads CASRTENNQPQHF. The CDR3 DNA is TGTGCCAGCAGAACAGAGAACAATCAGCCCCAGCATTTT. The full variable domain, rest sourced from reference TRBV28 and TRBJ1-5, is DVKVTQSSRYLVKRTGEKVFLECVQDMDHENMFWYRQDPGLGLRLIYFSYDVKMKEKGDIPEGYSVSREKKERFSLILESASTNQTSMYLCASRTENNQPQHFGDGTRLSIL.

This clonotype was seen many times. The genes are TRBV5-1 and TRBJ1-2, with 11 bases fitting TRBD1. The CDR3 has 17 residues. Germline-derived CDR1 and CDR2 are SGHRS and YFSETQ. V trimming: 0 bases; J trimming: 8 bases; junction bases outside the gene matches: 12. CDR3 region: CASSLAGAGQGAGGYTF. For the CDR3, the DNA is TGCGCCAGCAGCTTGGCTGGGGCAGGACAGGGGGCTGGAGGCTACACCTTC.

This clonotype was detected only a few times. CDR3 in DNA: TGTGCCAGTAGTCCAGGACAGGGATGGAGCACTGAAGCTTTCTTT. It specifies CASSPGQGWSTEAFF. The rearrangement uses TRBV19 and TRBJ1-1; 8 positions match TRBD1. Germline CDR1 reads LNHDA; CDR2 reads SQIVND (reference sequence). The CDR3 totals 15 residues. V shed 5 bases, J shed 4 bases, and the junction held 9 bases outside the gene matches.